Listed below are T cell receptor beta chains from one sample, sequenced in a study of beta chain features in type 1 diabetes. Assay: immunoSEQ multiplex PCR; the TCRdb copy retains only in-frame clones and omits some. The sample lists over 700,000 clones; roughly a sixth were seen once. The sequenced sample consisted of naive CD4+ T cells from blood. The receptors here all came from a woman aged 18 to 35 in good health. Each CDR3 is given with its conserved first and last residue. The D gene is left open where the match is weak. The size field is filled for only some rows; it gives once, few, many or a size class.

abundance	v_gene	j_gene	d_gene	CDR3aa	CDR3nt
-	TRBV5-4	TRBJ2-1	TRBD2	CASSLGSGRDNEQFF	TGTGCCAGCAGCTTAGGTAGCGGGAGGGACAATGAGCAGTTCTTC
-	TRBV5-1	TRBJ2-2	-	CASSLGGGELFF	TGCGCCAGCAGCTTGGGCGGCGGGGAGCTGTTTTTT
few	TRBV11-2	TRBJ1-5	-	CASSFTGFGQPQHF	TGTGCCAGCAGCTTTACAGGGTTCGGTCAGCCCCAGCATTTT
many	TRBV7-8	TRBJ2-5	-	CASSLVDQETQYF	TGTGCCAGCAGCTTAGTTGACCAAGAGACCCAGTACTTC
few	TRBV20-1	TRBJ2-5	-	CSARAVQTQYF	TGCAGTGCTAGGGCCGTTCAGACCCAGTACTTC
-	TRBV25-1	TRBJ2-7	-	CASNEDAGMRSRQYF	TGTGCCAGCAACGAAGATGCAGGGATGAGGTCTCGGCAGTACTTC
-	TRBV11-2	TRBJ1-5	-	CASSLDRGPQHF	TGTGCCAGCAGCTTAGACAGAGGGCCCCAGCATTTT
-	TRBV18	TRBJ1-5	-	CASSRSAGVLIQPQHF	TGTGCCAGCTCCCGCTCCGCGGGGGTTCTTATTCAGCCCCAGCATTTT
few	TRBV2	TRBJ2-1	-	CASSGVSEQFF	TGTGCCAGCAGTGGCGTGAGTGAGCAGTTCTTC
-	TRBV7-8	TRBJ1-2	-	CASSLLGDPGNYGYTF	TGTGCCAGCAGCTTACTCGGGGACCCGGGGAACTATGGCTACACCTTC
-	TRBV5-4	TRBJ2-7	-	CASSSVGRDEQYF	TGTGCCAGCAGCAGTGTCGGCAGGGACGAGCAGTACTTC
-	TRBV5-1	TRBJ2-1	TRBD2	CASSLAGFSLAGETNEQFF	TGCGCCAGCAGCTTGGCCGGTTTTTCACTAGCGGGAGAGACAAATGAGCAGTTCTTC
few	TRBV18	TRBJ2-1	-	CASSPGTFGSSYNEQFF	TGTGCCAGCTCACCCGGGACATTCGGGAGCTCCTACAATGAGCAGTTCTTC
-	TRBV18	TRBJ2-7	TRBD2	CASSPSRRTRIGYEQYF	TGTGCCAGCTCACCCTCGCGGAGGACTAGAATCGGCTACGAGCAGTACTTC
-	TRBV2	TRBJ2-2	TRBD1	CASRGTGDTGELFF	TGTGCCAGCAGGGGGACAGGGGACACCGGGGAGCTGTTTTTT
few	TRBV6-6	TRBJ2-5	-	CASSYRVVPQETQYF	TGTGCCAGCAGTTACAGGGTAGTTCCACAAGAGACCCAGTACTTC
few	TRBV25-1	TRBJ1-1	-	CASSDWLGNTEAFF	TGTGCCAGCAGTGATTGGCTCGGGAACACTGAAGCTTTCTTT
few	TRBV28	TRBJ2-1	-	CASSRRDSPSSIRAEQFF	TGTGCCAGCAGTCGCCGGGACTCCCCGTCTTCTATCCGGGCTGAGCAGTTCTTC
-	TRBV2	TRBJ2-7	-	CASSGGYEQYF	TGTGCCAGCAGTGGGGGCTACGAGCAGTACTTC
few	TRBV18	TRBJ1-5	-	CASSTSDQPQHF	TGTGCCAGCTCAACGTCCGATCAGCCCCAGCATTTT
few	TRBV7-2	TRBJ2-3	-	CASSLWGLLGTDTQYF	TGTGCCAGCAGCTTGTGGGGGCTCCTAGGCACAGATACGCAGTATTTT
-	TRBV19	TRBJ2-2	-	CASRDRTGELFF	TGTGCCAGTAGGGACAGAACCGGGGAGCTGTTTTTT
-	TRBV4-3	TRBJ2-3	TRBD1	CASSQQGATDTQYF	TGCGCCAGCAGCCAACAGGGGGCCACAGATACGCAGTATTTT
-	TRBV28	TRBJ2-1	-	CASTKQYSYNEQFF	TGTGCCAGCACCAAGCAATATTCCTACAATGAGCAGTTCTTC
few	TRBV2	TRBJ2-3	-	CASISSRISTDTQYF	TGTGCCAGCATATCCTCGCGGATATCCACAGATACGCAGTATTTT
few	TRBV19	TRBJ2-2	TRBD2	CASSISGTSGNTGELFF	TGTGCCAGTAGTATATCCGGGACTAGCGGGAACACCGGGGAGCTGTTTTTT
-	TRBV6-5	TRBJ2-5	-	CAISRSFQETQYF	TGTGCCATCAGTCGATCATTCCAAGAGACCCAGTACTTC
few	TRBV29-1	TRBJ2-1	TRBD2	CSAPGLAGVLGVSYNEQFF	TGCAGCGCCCCTGGACTAGCGGGAGTGTTGGGGGTCTCCTACAATGAGCAGTTCTTC
few	TRBV7-9	TRBJ1-4	-	CASSTDSYEKLFF	TGTGCCAGCAGCACCGACAGTTATGAAAAACTGTTTTTT
-	TRBV28	TRBJ2-7	-	CASSLPSSYEQYF	TGTGCCAGCAGCCTACCCAGCTCCTACGAGCAGTACTTC
few	TRBV7-2	TRBJ2-5	-	CASSFLSGKETQYF	TGTGCCAGCAGCTTTCTTAGCGGAAAAGAGACCCAGTACTTC
few	TRBV29-1	TRBJ1-2	-	CSVVAGVGNYGYTF	TGCAGCGTTGTGGCTGGGGTAGGAAACTATGGCTACACCTTC
-	TRBV7-6	TRBJ2-4	TRBD2	CASSQTSSFDIQYF	TGTGCCAGCAGCCAGACTAGCTCGTTCGACATTCAGTACTTC
few	TRBV28	TRBJ2-3	-	CASSLGSGTDTQYF	TGTGCCAGCAGTTTAGGTTCGGGCACAGATACGCAGTATTTT
few	TRBV6-5	TRBJ2-7	TRBD1	CASSYSLQGVYEQYF	TGTGCCAGCAGTTACTCATTACAGGGGGTCTACGAGCAGTACTTC
-	TRBV6-6	TRBJ1-1	-	CASRQVEEIPEAFF	TGTGCCAGCCGACAAGTTGAGGAGATCCCTGAAGCTTTCTTT